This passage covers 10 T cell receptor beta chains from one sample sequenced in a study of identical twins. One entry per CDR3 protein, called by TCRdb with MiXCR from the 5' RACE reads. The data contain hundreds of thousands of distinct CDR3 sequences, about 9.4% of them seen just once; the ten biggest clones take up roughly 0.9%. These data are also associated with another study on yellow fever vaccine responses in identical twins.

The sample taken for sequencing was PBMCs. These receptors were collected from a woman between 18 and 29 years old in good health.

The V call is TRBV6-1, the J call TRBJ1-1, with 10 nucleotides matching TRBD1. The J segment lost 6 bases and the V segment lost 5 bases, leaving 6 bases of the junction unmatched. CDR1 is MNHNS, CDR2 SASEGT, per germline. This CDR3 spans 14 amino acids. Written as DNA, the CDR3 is TGTGCCAGCAGTCTCCGGGACAGGGGATCTGAAGCTTTCTTT. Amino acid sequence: CASSLRDRGSEAFF.

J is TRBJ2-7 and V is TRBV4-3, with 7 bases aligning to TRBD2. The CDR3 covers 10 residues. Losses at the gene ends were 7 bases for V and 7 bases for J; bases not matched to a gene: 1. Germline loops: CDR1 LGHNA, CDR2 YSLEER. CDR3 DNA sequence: TGCGCCAGCAACGGGGGGGAGCAGTACTTC. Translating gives CASNGGEQYF.

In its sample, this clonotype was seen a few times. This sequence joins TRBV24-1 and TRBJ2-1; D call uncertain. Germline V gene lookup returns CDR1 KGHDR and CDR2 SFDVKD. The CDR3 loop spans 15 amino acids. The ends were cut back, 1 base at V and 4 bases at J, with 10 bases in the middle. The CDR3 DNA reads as TGTGCCACCAGTGATTTAACAGTAGGGTACAATGAGCAGTTCTTC. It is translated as CATSDLTVGYNEQFF.

The CDR3 sequence is CSVFTGASNEQFF. In DNA form, the CDR3 reads TGCAGCGTTTTTACGGGGGCCAGCAATGAGCAGTTCTTC. This sequence joins TRBV29-1 and TRBJ2-1; either TRBD1 or TRBD2 may supply D (6 bases each). The CDR3 length is 13 residues. Trimming pared 5 bases from V and 6 bases from J, leaving 14 bases between. CDR1 and CDR2 from the germline V gene are SQVTM and ANQGSEA.

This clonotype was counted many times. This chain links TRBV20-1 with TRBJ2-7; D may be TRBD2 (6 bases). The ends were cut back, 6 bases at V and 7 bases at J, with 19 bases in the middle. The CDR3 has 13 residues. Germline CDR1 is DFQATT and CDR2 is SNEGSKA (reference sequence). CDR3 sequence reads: CSATDGGLVEQYF. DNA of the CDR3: TGCAGTGCCACGGACGGGGGACTTGTTGAGCAGTACTTC.

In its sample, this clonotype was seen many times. The CDR3 region has the DNA TGTGCCAGCAGCCAAAGGTACGAGCGGCTACAAGAGACCCAGTACTTC. This gives the protein CASSQRYERLQETQYF. The chain links TRBV3-1 to TRBJ2-5; D may be TRBD2 (5 bases). From germline, CDR1 is LGHDT and CDR2 YNNKEL (reference sequence). V lost 2 bases and J lost 2, with 15 bases in between. The CDR3 runs 16 residues.

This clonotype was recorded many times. The CDR3 spells CASSARQGTSYEQYF. CDR3 bases: TGCGCCAGCAGCGCTCGACAGGGGACGTCCTACGAGCAGTACTTC. The chain combines TRBV4-3 with TRBJ2-7; 8 bases are a match to TRBD1. The germline V gene has CDR1 LGHNA and CDR2 YSLEER. The CDR3 sequence is 15 residues long. V gave up 5 bases and J gave up 1 base; unmatched junction bases: 7.

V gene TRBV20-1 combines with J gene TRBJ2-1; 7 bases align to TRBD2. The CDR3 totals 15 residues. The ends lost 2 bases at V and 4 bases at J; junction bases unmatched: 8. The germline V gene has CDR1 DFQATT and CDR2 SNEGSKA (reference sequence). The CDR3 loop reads CSARNLGGAYNEQFF. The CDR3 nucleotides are TGCAGTGCTAGAAACCTGGGAGGGGCTTACAATGAGCAGTTCTTC.

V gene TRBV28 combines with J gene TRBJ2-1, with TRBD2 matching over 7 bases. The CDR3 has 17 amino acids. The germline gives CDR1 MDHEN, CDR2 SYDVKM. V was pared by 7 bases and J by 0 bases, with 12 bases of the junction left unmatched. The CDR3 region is CASTRSSREISYNEQFF. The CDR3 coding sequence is TGTGCCAGCACCCGGTCTTCGCGGGAGATCTCCTACAATGAGCAGTTCTTC.

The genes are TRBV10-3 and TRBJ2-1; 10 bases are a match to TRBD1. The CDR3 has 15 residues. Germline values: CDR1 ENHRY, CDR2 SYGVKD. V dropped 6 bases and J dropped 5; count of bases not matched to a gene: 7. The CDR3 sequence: CAIRLGQGNNNEQFF. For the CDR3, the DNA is TGTGCCATCAGATTGGGACAGGGGAACAACAATGAGCAGTTCTTC.